Below, one T cell receptor beta chain is given with its context. No antigen is known for it. V was pared by 7 bases and J by 4 bases, with 8 bases of the junction left unmatched. Germline V gene sequence: CDR1 SGHRS, CDR2 YFSETQ. The CDR3 is 13 amino acids. This sample stems from a study of T cell responses to AZD1222 COVID-19 vaccine. Study-wide points: Across the whole spike, CD4 TCRs peaked at regions 160-218 and 743-854. The donors showed a predominance of white British ancestry and of females, with possible underestimation of clonal diversity. Only five or six individuals given AZD1222 were seropositive at baseline. Reportedly, close to half of spike-specific TCRs are directed against unmutated variant regions.

Profiling relied on immunoSEQ multiplex PCR, and the TCRdb table lists in-frame clones only, not all of them. The repertoire consists of 140,000 to 150,000 clones, with over 80% occurring once and the leading ten covering around 2.8%. Specimen: peripheral blood, collected on day 0 of MenACWY control vaccination. This clonotype was sampled from an adult in good health. V gene TRBV5-1 combines with J gene TRBJ2-7; 7 bases are shared with TRBD1. CDR3 DNA sequence: TGCGCCAGCCAACGGGACAGCATTTACGAGCAGTACTTC. Translated, it gives CASQRDSIYEQYF. The variable domain in full, completed from reference TRBV5-1 and TRBJ2-7, reads KAGVTQTPRYLIKTRGQQVTLSCSPISGHRSVSWYQQTPGQGLQFLFEYFSETQRNKGNFPGRFSGRQFSNSRSEMNVSTLELGDSALYLCASQRDSIYEQYFGPGTRLTVT.